The 27 T cell receptor beta chains below were found in one sample sequenced in a study of cytomegalovirus exposure and HLA in healthy donors. Primers included in the PCR were 60 Vbeta and 13 Jbeta primers. Some clones are missing from TCRdb's copy, which holds only in-frame ones; the method was immunoSEQ multiplex PCR. The table has around 150,000 clones, about four fifths seen once; the top ten hold roughly 7%. Sample: PBMCs. The source of these receptors is a male donor in good health and CMV-seropositive.

The chain couples TRBV11-2 to TRBJ2-1, with TRBD1 matching 7 bases. The junction had 6 bases not matched to a gene; V was cut back by 4 bases and J by 6 bases. This CDR3 region has 14 residues. The germline CDR1 and CDR2 sequences are SGHAT and FQNNGV. In DNA, the CDR3 is TGTGCCAGCAGCTATTCCAGGGGGTTCAATGAGCAGTTCTTC. This encodes CASSYSRGFNEQFF. Full variable domain (missing parts from reference TRBV11-2 and TRBJ2-1): EAGVAQSPRYKIIEKRQSVAFWCNPISGHATLYWYQQILGQGPKLLIQFQNNGVVDDSQLPKDRFSAERLKGVDSTLKIQPAKLEDSAVYLCASSYSRGFNEQFFGPGTRLTVL.

The rearrangement links TRBV6-6 to TRBJ1-3; possibly TRBD1 for D (5 bases). There are 15 residues in the CDR3. From germline, CDR1 is MNHNY and CDR2 SVGAGI (reference sequence). Trimming shortened V by 5 bases and J by 0 bases, and 11 bases separated the two germline ends. The CDR3 reads CASSSRQYSGNTIYF. The CDR3 region has the DNA TGTGCCAGCAGTAGCAGACAGTACTCTGGAAACACCATATATTTT.

The rearrangement uses TRBV19 and TRBJ1-2; weak D call: TRBD1 (6 bases). The CDR3 extends over 15 amino acids. Germline V gives CDR1 LNHDA, CDR2 SQIVND (reference sequence). Trimming removed 7 bases at V and 4 bases at J, with 19 bases between. CDR3 protein: CASNIVQKGGYGYTF. CDR3 coding DNA: TGTGCCAGTAATATCGTCCAAAAAGGGGGCTATGGCTACACCTTC.

This rearrangement joins TRBV6-1 to TRBJ1-1, with a weak D call TRBD1 (5 bases). The CDR3 contains 14 residues. Trimming left V 6 bases short and J 2 bases short, with 13 bases between. CDR1 is MNHNS, CDR2 SASEGT, per germline. CDR3 sequence (DNA): TGTGCCAGCAGGAAGGGCGACAGAAACACTGAAGCTTTCTTT. It encodes CASRKGDRNTEAFF.

The V gene is TRBV20-1, the J gene TRBJ2-5; tentatively, D is TRBD2 (7 bases). V lost 7 bases to trimming and J lost 5 bases, with 11 bases between them. There are 11 residues in the CDR3. Germline assignment: CDR1 DFQATT and CDR2 SNEGSKA (reference sequence). The DNA of the CDR3 is TGCAGTGTGCGGGGGCGGGAGACCCAGTACTTC. Amino acid sequence: CSVRGRETQYF.

The gene calls are TRBV19 and TRBJ2-7; D may be TRBD2 (6 bases). The germline V gene has CDR1 LNHDA and CDR2 SQIVND (reference sequence). CDR3 size: 13 residues. Trimming removed 4 bases from V and 4 bases from J, with 11 bases in between. The CDR3 DNA is TGTGCCAGTAGTAAGTGGGGGGTTTACGAGCAGTACTTC. Translated: CASSKWGVYEQYF.

CDR3 amino acids: CASSLVLWTGGNGELFF. The CDR3, as DNA: TGTGCCAGCAGCTTGGTTCTGTGGACAGGGGGAAACGGGGAGCTGTTTTTT. V is TRBV5-8 and J is TRBJ2-2; 10 bases match TRBD1. The V segment lost 0 bases and the J segment 7 bases; nucleotides outside the gene matches: 9. The CDR3 has 17 residues. Germline CDR1 SGHTS, CDR2 YDEGEE.

This chain uses TRBV29-1 with TRBJ2-1; D is perhaps TRBD1 (7 bases). In germline, CDR1 is SQVTM, CDR2 ANQGSEA. V was trimmed by 0 bases and J by 5 bases, leaving 11 bases between them. The CDR3 extends over 14 amino acids. CDR3 nucleotide sequence: TGCAGCGTTGAAGAGGGACAGCGGGACAATGAGCAGTTCTTC. This codes for CSVEEGQRDNEQFF.

The genes are TRBV7-6 and TRBJ2-3, with 11 bases that match TRBD2. The CDR3 totals 14 residues. Germline V lookup: CDR1 SGHVS, CDR2 FNYEAQ. V was pared by 9 bases and J by 3 bases, with 5 bases of the junction left unmatched. The CDR3: CASALAGGTDTQYF. The CDR3 nucleotides are TGTGCCAGTGCTTTAGCGGGGGGGACAGATACGCAGTATTTT.

This clone was seen a few times. This chain joins TRBV7-9 and TRBJ1-1; 7 bases map to TRBD1. J lost 6 bases, V lost 4 bases, and 8 bases had no gene match. CDR3 size: 14 residues. Looked up from germline, CDR1 is SEHNR and CDR2 is FQNEAQ (reference sequence). The DNA of the CDR3 is TGTGCCAGCAGCTCATACAGGGGATCCGCTGAAGCTTTCTTT. Translating it yields CASSSYRGSAEAFF.

This CDR3 is CASSQASGATRETQYF. The CDR3 DNA sequence: TGCGCCAGCAGCCAGGCTAGCGGGGCCACACGAGAGACCCAGTACTTC. The chain couples TRBV4-1 to TRBJ2-5; 9 nucleotides match TRBD2. Germline V lookup: CDR1 MGHRA, CDR2 YSYEKL. The V segment lost 3 bases and the J segment 4 bases; nucleotides outside the gene matches: 9. This CDR3 comprises 16 residues.

This CDR3 is CASSLEWEIGSYEQYF. CDR3 DNA sequence: TGTGCCAGCAGCTTAGAATGGGAGATCGGCTCCTACGAGCAGTACTTC. The J gene is TRBJ2-7, the V gene TRBV11-2, with D maybe TRBD2 (5 bases). The CDR3 sequence is 16 residues long. Germline CDR1 SGHAT, CDR2 FQNNGV. Trimming cost V 0 bases and J 0 bases, with 12 bases left between them. The full variable domain, completed using reference TRBV11-2 and TRBJ2-7, is EAGVAQSPRYKIIEKRQSVAFWCNPISGHATLYWYQQILGQGPKLLIQFQNNGVVDDSQLPKDRFSAERLKGVDSTLKIQPAKLEDSAVYLCASSLEWEIGSYEQYFGPGTRLTVT.

The rearrangement uses TRBV11-2 and TRBJ2-1; 7 bases align to TRBD2. The CDR3 length is 13 residues. Germline V gene data show CDR1 as SGHAT and CDR2 as FQNNGV. V gave up 5 bases and J gave up 6 bases; unmatched junction bases: 4. This CDR3 reads CASSRTRINEQFF. CDR3 coding DNA: TGTGCCAGCAGCCGGACTAGGATCAATGAGCAGTTCTTC.

The chain combines TRBV10-3 with TRBJ2-1; perhaps TRBD2 as D (5 bases). V dropped 2 bases and J dropped 9 bases, with 26 bases sitting between them. The CDR3 runs 18 residues. The germline V gene has CDR1 ENHRY and CDR2 SYGVKD. The CDR3 DNA reads as TGTGCCATCAGTGAGGCAACCATGGACCCCAGTAGCGCAAGTGAGCAGTTCTTC. Translating it yields CAISEATMDPSSASEQFF.

The V call is TRBV4-1, the J call TRBJ1-2; D remains unclear. This CDR3 is built from 15 residues. V was cut by 4 bases and J by 8 bases, with 20 bases left in between. In germline, CDR1 is MGHRA, CDR2 YSYEKL. The CDR3 coding sequence is TGCGCCAGCAGCCTCCGGCTGGATGGCGGCGGGGGCTACACCTTC. Amino acids: CASSLRLDGGGGYTF.

This chain joins TRBV5-5 and TRBJ1-2, with no clear D. Germline V gene data show CDR1 as SGHKS and CDR2 as YYEKEE (reference sequence). The length of the CDR3 is 15 residues. The V end lost 0 bases, the J end lost 0 bases, and 9 bases lay between the germline ends. Here the CDR3 DNA reads TGTGCCAGCAGCTTGGTATTGTCAGCTAACTATGGCTACACCTTC. Its translation: CASSLVLSANYGYTF.

This rearrangement joins TRBV30 to TRBJ1-2, with D maybe TRBD1 (6 bases). The CDR3 is 13 amino acids. V lost 3 bases, J lost 6 bases, and 14 bases lay in between. The germline V gene encodes CDR1 GTSNPN and CDR2 SVGIG (reference sequence). The CDR3 region is CAWSRLGHDGYTF. The CDR3 bases are TGTGCCTGGAGCCGCCTGGGACACGATGGCTACACCTTC.

The chain couples TRBV19 to TRBJ2-6, with TRBD2 as a possible D gene (5 bases). CDR1 is LNHDA and CDR2 is SQIVND in the germline V gene (reference sequence). The CDR3 has 17 residues. Trimming took 4 bases from V and 2 from J, leaving 15 bases between them. CDR3 bases: TGTGCCAGTAGTACCCGCCGAGGAGGACCTGGGGCCAACGTCCTGACTTTC. Translation: CASSTRRGGPGANVLTF.

In its sample, this clone was seen a few times. The V and J genes are TRBV29-1 and TRBJ2-7, with TRBD2 identical over 8 bases. V was clipped by 4 bases and J by 2 bases; unmatched bases: 4. The CDR3 loop spans 13 amino acids. The germline CDR1 and CDR2 sequences are SQVTM and ANQGSEA. The CDR3 nucleotides are TGCAGCGTTGGAGGTAGCGGGGCCTACGAGCAGTACTTC. Encoded protein: CSVGGSGAYEQYF.

The chain joins TRBV7-9 to TRBJ2-1; TRBD2 matches at 11 bases. The CDR3 has 12 amino acids. The germline V gene has CDR1 SEHNR and CDR2 FQNEAQ (reference sequence). Here the CDR3 DNA reads TGTGCTGCCCTAGCGGGGGGCGATGAGCAGTTCTTC. Translating gives CAALAGGDEQFF.

This chain links TRBV6-1 with TRBJ2-3, with TRBD2 identical over 8 bases. The CDR3 is made up of 15 amino acids. Germline V gives CDR1 MNHNS, CDR2 SASEGT. The junction had 0 bases not matched to a gene; V was cut back by 1 base and J by 0 bases. DNA of the CDR3: TGTGCCAGCAGTGAAGAGCGGGGGAGCACAGATACGCAGTATTTT. As protein: CASSEERGSTDTQYF.

This sequence joins TRBV27 and TRBJ2-7; TRBD1 matches at 7 bases. Germline values: CDR1 MNHEY, CDR2 SMNVEV (reference sequence). The V gene end was trimmed by 3 bases and the J gene end by 2 bases; junction bases not matched to a gene: 13. The CDR3 has 17 residues. DNA for the CDR3: TGTGCCAGCAGTTTGATTGGGACAGCCTATTCCACCTACGAGCAGTACTTC. Its protein is CASSLIGTAYSTYEQYF.

The count of this clone is one. This CDR3 reads CASRRGGQGETQYF. The CDR3 bases are TGTGCCAGCAGACGGGGGGGCCAGGGAGAGACCCAGTACTTC. The genes are TRBV6-6 and TRBJ2-7; TRBD2 matches 8 bases. The J call may be mistaken, given a closer DNA end match to TRBJ2-5. Germline CDR1 reads MNHNY; CDR2 reads SVGAGI (reference sequence). The CDR3 runs 14 residues.

This clone was seen a single time. V is TRBV7-6 and J is TRBJ1-6; no clear D. This CDR3 comprises 13 residues. V was cut by 2 bases and J by 8 bases, with 7 bases left in between. Germline assignment: CDR1 SGHVS and CDR2 FNYEAQ. This chain's CDR3 is CASSLSQDSPLHF. The CDR3 coding sequence is TGTGCCAGCAGCTTAAGTCAGGATTCACCCCTCCACTTT.

The chain recombines TRBV7-2 with TRBJ1-2; 7 bases are a match to TRBD1. J lost 4 bases, V lost 5 bases, and 10 bases had no gene match. Germline CDR1 SGHTA, CDR2 FQGNSA. The CDR3 is made up of 15 amino acids. The CDR3 nucleotides read TGTGCCAGCAGCCTCGGGACAGACAACGTCTATGGCTACACCTTC. Translation gives CASSLGTDNVYGYTF.

This clone was detected a few times. The chain joins TRBV30 to TRBJ1-4, with D possibly TRBD1 on 5 matching bases. This CDR3 has 14 amino acids. Germline loops: CDR1 GTSNPN, CDR2 SVGIG (reference sequence). With 0 bases removed from V and 12 bases from J, the gap between germline ends came to 17 bases. The CDR3 coding sequence is TGTGCCTGGAGTGTAATGGGCAGGGTGAGACAACTGTTTTTT. Amino acids: CAWSVMGRVRQLFF.

Only a few counts were recorded for this clone. The chain recombines TRBV6-1 with TRBJ1-3; perhaps TRBD1 as D (5 bases). The CDR3 totals 15 residues. Trimming left V 7 bases short and J 2 bases short, with 15 bases between. CDR1 is MNHNS and CDR2 is SASEGT in the germline V gene. Here the CDR3 DNA reads TGTGCCAGCAACGACCTTACAGGTCCTGGAAACACCATATATTTT. Encoded protein: CASNDLTGPGNTIYF.